This T cell receptor beta chain was documented in a study of cytomegalovirus exposure and HLA in healthy donors. Study-level findings and limits: Indistinguishable V segments, including TRBV6-2 and TRBV6-3, were excluded.

Trimming removed 3 bases from V and 5 bases from J, with 10 bases in between. The CDR3 extends over 13 amino acids. In germline, CDR1 is KGHSH, CDR2 LQKENI. Remarks on this clone: Its matching antigen is unknown. The identical CDR3 is also encoded by other nucleotide sequences in the sample.

The PCR was carried out with 60 Vbeta primers and 13 Jbeta primers. Repertoires were generated with immunoSEQ multiplex PCR, while TCRdb's copy carries only in-frame clones and drops some. The table shows 150,000 to 200,000 clones, with roughly 85% occurring only once. Input material: PBMCs. The chain couples TRBV18 to TRBJ2-5, with TRBD1 as a possible D gene (5 bases). This TCR was sampled from a male donor in good health and CMV-seropositive. CDR3 nucleotides: TGTGCCAGCTCACCGCCAGGGTTGGAGACCCAGTACTTC. Translated: CASSPPGLETQYF.